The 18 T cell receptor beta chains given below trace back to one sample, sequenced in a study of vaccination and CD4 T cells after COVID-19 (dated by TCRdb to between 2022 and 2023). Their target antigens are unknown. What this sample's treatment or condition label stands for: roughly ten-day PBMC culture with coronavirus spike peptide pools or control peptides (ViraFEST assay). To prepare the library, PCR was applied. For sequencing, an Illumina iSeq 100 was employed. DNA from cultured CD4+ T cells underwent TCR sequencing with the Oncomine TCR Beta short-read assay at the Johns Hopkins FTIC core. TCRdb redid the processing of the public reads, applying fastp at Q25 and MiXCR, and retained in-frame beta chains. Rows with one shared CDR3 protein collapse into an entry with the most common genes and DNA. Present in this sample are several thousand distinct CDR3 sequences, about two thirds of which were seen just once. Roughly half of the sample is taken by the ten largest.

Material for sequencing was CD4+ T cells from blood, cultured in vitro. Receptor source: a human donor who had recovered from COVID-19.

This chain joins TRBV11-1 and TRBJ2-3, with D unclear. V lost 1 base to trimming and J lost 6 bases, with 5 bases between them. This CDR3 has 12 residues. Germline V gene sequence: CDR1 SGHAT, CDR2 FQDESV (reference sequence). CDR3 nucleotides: TGTGCCAGCAGCTTAGTTGTGGATACGCAGTATTTT. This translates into CASSLVVDTQYF. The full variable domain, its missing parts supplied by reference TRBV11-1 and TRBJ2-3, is EAEVAQSPRYKITEKSQAVAFWCDPISGHATLYWYRQILGQGPELLVQFQDESVVDDSQLPKDRFSAERLKGVDSTLKIQPAELGDSAMYLCASSLVVDTQYFGPGTRLTVL.

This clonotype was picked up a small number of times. The CDR3 protein is CASSLWRGVSNSPLHF. DNA for the CDR3: TGTGCCAGCAGTTTATGGCGGGGGGTCAGTAATTCACCCCTCCACTTT. This rearrangement joins TRBV27 to TRBJ1-6, with a possible D match to TRBD1 (5 bases). The CDR3 totals 16 residues. The germline CDR1 and CDR2 sequences are MNHEY and SMNVEV (reference sequence). The ends were cut back, 1 base at V and 6 bases at J, with 13 bases in the middle.

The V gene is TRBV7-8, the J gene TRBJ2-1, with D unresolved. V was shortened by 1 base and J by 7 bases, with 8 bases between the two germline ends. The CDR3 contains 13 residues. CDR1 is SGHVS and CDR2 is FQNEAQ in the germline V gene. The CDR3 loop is CASSLGPRNEQFF. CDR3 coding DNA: TGTGCCAGCAGCTTAGGTCCGAGAAATGAGCAGTTCTTC.

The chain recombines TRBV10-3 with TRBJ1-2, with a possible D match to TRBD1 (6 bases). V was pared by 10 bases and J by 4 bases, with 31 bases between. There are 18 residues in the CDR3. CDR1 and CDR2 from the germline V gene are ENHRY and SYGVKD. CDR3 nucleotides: TGTGCCACAAAACCGTCTTTCGGGGGCCCAGCCCTTTCCTATGGCTACACCTTC. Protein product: CATKPSFGGPALSYGYTF.

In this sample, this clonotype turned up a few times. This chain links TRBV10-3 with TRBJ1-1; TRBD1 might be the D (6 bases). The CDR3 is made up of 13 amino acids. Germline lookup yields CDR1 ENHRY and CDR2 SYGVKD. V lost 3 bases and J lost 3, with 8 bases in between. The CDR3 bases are TGTGCCATCAGTGACAGGGGAGACACTGAAGCTTTCTTT. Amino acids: CAISDRGDTEAFF.

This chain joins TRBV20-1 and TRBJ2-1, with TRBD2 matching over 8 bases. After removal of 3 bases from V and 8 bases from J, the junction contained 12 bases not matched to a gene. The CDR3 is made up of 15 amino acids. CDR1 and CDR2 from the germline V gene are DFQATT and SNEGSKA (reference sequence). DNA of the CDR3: TGCAGTGCTAGGTTCGCGGGAGGAACGGGCGATGAGCAGTTCTTC. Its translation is CSARFAGGTGDEQFF.

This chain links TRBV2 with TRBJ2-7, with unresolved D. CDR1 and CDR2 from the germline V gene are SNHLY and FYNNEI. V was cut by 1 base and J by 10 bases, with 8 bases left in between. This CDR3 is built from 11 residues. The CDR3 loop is CASSEGRRQYF. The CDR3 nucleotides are TGTGCCAGCAGTGAAGGCCGCAGACAGTACTTC.

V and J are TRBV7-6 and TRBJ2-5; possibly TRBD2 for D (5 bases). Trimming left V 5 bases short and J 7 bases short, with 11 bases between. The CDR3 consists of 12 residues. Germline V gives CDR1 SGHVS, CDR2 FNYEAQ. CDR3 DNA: TGTGCCAGCAGCGCACACGAGGGGACCCAGTACTTC. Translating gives CASSAHEGTQYF.

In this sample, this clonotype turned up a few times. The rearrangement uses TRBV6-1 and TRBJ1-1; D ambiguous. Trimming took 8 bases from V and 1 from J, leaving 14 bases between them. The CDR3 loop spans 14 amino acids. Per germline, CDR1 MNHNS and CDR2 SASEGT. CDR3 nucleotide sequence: TGTGCCAGCGGAGTGATGGTGGGGAACACTGAAGCTTTCTTT. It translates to CASGVMVGNTEAFF.

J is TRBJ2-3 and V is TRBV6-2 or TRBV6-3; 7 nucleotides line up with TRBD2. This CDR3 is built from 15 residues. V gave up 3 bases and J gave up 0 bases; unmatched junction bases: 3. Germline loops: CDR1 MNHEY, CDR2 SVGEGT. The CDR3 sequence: CASSYGLESTDTQYF. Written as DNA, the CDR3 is TGTGCCAGCAGTTATGGACTAGAGAGCACAGATACGCAGTATTTT.

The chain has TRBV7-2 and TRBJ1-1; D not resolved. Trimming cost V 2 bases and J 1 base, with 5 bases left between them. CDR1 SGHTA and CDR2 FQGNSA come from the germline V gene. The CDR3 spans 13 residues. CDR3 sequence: CASSLLQNTEAFF. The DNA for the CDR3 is TGTGCCAGCAGCTTATTGCAGAACACTGAAGCTTTCTTT.

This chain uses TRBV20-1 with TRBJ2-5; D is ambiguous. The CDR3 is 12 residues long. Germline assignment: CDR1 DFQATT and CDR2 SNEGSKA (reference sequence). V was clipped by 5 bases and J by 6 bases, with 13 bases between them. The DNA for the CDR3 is TGCAGTGCTGGAAAGACCCCACAGACCCAGTACTTC. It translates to CSAGKTPQTQYF.

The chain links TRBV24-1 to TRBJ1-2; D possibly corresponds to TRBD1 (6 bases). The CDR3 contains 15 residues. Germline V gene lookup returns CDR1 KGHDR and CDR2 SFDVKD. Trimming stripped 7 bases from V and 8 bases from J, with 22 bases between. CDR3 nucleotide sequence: TGTGCCACCAGCCACCCCAGAGACCCTGGGGGCGGCTACACCTTC. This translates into CATSHPRDPGGGYTF.

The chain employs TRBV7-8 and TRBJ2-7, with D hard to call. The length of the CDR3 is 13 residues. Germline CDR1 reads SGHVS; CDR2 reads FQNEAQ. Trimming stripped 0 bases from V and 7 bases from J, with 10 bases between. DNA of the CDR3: TGTGCCAGCAGCTTAGCGATCCGACTTGAGCAGTACTTC. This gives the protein CASSLAIRLEQYF.

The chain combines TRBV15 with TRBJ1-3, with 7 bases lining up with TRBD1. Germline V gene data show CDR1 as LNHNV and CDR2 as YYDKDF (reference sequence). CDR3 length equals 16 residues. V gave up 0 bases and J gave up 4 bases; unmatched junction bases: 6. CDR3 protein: CATSRDRTGLGNTIYF. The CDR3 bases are TGTGCCACCAGCAGAGATCGGACAGGTCTAGGAAACACCATATATTTT.

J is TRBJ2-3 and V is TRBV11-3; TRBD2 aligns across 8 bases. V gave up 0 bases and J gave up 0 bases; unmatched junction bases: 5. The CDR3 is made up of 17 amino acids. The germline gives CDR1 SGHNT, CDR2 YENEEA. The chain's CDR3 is CASSLDPQRGSTDTQYF. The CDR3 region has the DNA TGTGCCAGCAGCTTAGACCCCCAGCGGGGGAGCACAGATACGCAGTATTTT. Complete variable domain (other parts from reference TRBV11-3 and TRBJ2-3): EAGVVQSPRYKIIEKKQPVAFWCNPISGHNTLYWYLQNLGQGPELLIRYENEEAVDDSQLPKDRFSAERLKGVDSTLKIQPAELGDSAVYLCASSLDPQRGSTDTQYFGPGTRLTVL.

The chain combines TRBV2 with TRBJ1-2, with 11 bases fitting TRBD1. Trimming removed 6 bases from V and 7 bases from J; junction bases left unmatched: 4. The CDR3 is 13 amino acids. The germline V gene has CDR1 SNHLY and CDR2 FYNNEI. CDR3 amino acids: CASRDRGPGGYTF. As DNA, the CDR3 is TGTGCCAGCAGGGACAGGGGGCCGGGTGGCTACACCTTC.

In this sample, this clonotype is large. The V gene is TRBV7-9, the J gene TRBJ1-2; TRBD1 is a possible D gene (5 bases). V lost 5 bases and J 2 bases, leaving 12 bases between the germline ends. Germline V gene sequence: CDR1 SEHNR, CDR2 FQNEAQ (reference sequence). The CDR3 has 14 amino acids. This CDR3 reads CASSLTSGNYGYTF. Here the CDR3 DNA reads TGTGCCAGCAGCCTCACATCAGGGAACTATGGCTACACCTTC.